This entry lists 4 T cell receptor beta chains sequenced from one sample in a study of Graves' ophthalmopathy and Graves' hyperthyroidism. RNA transcripts yielded amplified TCR beta CDR3 regions. RT-PCR was first run with HTBI primers, then multiplex PCR in a second round. TCRdb reanalysed the multiplex PCR reads using MiXCR and keeps one entry per CDR3 protein. This repertoire shows some 400,000 distinct CDR3 sequences, around 17% found once; its top ten account for more than 1.5%. Material: peripheral blood. Receptor source: a woman aged 18-29 years with Graves' ophthalmopathy.

This clonotype was detected ten times or more. V is TRBV4-1 and J is TRBJ1-1, with unresolved D. The CDR3 covers 15 residues. V was cut by 4 bases and J by 8 bases, with 20 bases left in between. CDR1 and CDR2 from the germline V gene are MGHRA and YSYEKL. The CDR3 nucleotides are TGCGCCAGCAGCCCCCCCTCAAGCGGACTCCGGGAAGCTTTCTTT. Translated, it gives CASSPPSSGLREAFF.

This clonotype has at least ten counts. This chain connects TRBV24-1 to TRBJ2-5, with 8 positions matching TRBD1. Per germline, CDR1 KGHDR and CDR2 SFDVKD. The CDR3 length is 15 residues. The V segment lost 0 bases and the J segment 3 bases; nucleotides outside the gene matches: 2. CDR3 residues: CATSDLSDREETQYF. In nucleotides, the CDR3 is TGTGCCACCAGTGATTTGTCGGACAGGGAAGAGACCCAGTACTTC.

This clonotype occurred many times. The chain combines TRBV11-1 with TRBJ2-7; tentative D call: TRBD2 (6 bases). CDR3 size: 15 residues. Germline CDR1 is SGHAT and CDR2 is FQDESV (reference sequence). V lost 4 bases and J 2 bases, leaving 15 bases between the germline ends. The CDR3 is CASSSSLAAPYEQYF. CDR3 sequence (DNA): TGTGCCAGCAGCTCCAGCTTAGCGGCGCCCTACGAGCAGTACTTC.

This clonotype was recorded at least ten times. The chain couples TRBV7-2 to TRBJ2-7, with D tentatively TRBD1 or TRBD2 (5 bases each). The CDR3 has 14 amino acids. The V gene's germline CDR1 is SGHTA and CDR2 FQGNSA. Trimming took 6 bases from V and 3 from J, leaving 15 bases between them. Written as DNA, the CDR3 is TGTGCCAGCAGTCTCCGGGACGCCAACTACGAGCAGTACTTC. Its protein product is CASSLRDANYEQYF.